This note documents a single TCR beta chain sequence. The sample originates from a study of cytomegalovirus exposure and HLA in healthy donors. Amplification used 60 Vbeta primers and 13 Jbeta primers. Assay used: immunoSEQ multiplex PCR; TCRdb lists only in-frame clones, some missing. Among 180,000 or so clones listed, 72% were seen once. Germline V lookup: CDR1 SGHTA, CDR2 FQGNSA. The V end was cut by 5 bases, the J end by 0 bases, with 14 bases between. The CDR3 is made up of 15 amino acids. The material sequenced was PBMCs. The chain uses TRBV7-2 and TRBJ2-7, with a possible D match to TRBD1 (5 bases). The TCR comes from a human donor in good health. The CDR3 nucleotides are TGTGCCAGCAGCCCACAGCCTCAGGGCTCCTACGAGCAGTACTTC. Amino acid sequence: CASSPQPQGSYEQYF.